A selection of T cell receptor beta chains follows, all from one sample in a study of blood T cell repertoires in COVID-19. TCRdb's table, derived via immunoSEQ multiplex PCR, lists solely in-frame clones and lacks some. The sample yields almost 500,000 clones, less than 90% seen once. The sequenced sample was PBMCs or T cells enriched from blood (not recorded which). The source of these receptors is an older woman who had recovered from COVID-19. CDR3s include the opening cysteine and the closing phenylalanine or tryptophan. Each record gives: clone size, J gene, D gene, V gene, CDR3 DNA, CDR3 protein. The D gene is left open where the match is weak. Only some rows state a clone size, as once, few, many or a class for expanded clones.

>NA|TRBJ2-4|TRBD2|TRBV6-7
TGTGCCAGCAGTTACTGGTTAGCGGGGGGGCGGATAGCCAAAAACATTCAGTACTTC
CASSYWLAGGRIAKNIQYF
>NA|TRBJ1-2|NA|TRBV6-5
TGTGCCAGCCGTTCCGGGGTCGGAGGCTACACCTTC
CASRSGVGGYTF
>NA|TRBJ2-1|TRBD2|TRBV24-1
TGTGCCACCAGTGGCGGGGGTTCCTACAATGAGCAGTTCTTC
CATSGGGSYNEQFF
>NA|TRBJ1-1|NA|TRBV5-1
TGCGCCAGCAGCTTGGTTGGAGGCTCCAGAACTGCTTTCTTT
CASSLVGGSRTAFF
>once|TRBJ2-5|NA|TRBV10-2
TGCGCCAGCAGTCACCAGTGGGGGGGCCAGGAGACCCAGTACTTC
CASSHQWGGQETQYF
>NA|TRBJ2-1|TRBD2|TRBV18
TGTGCCAGCTGGCCGGGGCTAGCGGGGGTCAATGAGCAGTTCTTC
CASWPGLAGVNEQFF
>NA|TRBJ1-6|NA|TRBV3-1/TRBV3-2
TGTGCCAGCAGCCCCCGCAGGGTTTCACCCCTCCACTTT
CASSPRRVSPLHF
>NA|TRBJ2-7|NA|TRBV4-1
TGCGCCAGCAGCCAGACCGGACGGGACTCCTACGAGCAGTACTTC
CASSQTGRDSYEQYF
>NA|TRBJ1-4|TRBD1|TRBV19
TGTGCCAGTAGAAGTGGATCAGGGGGATATGAAAAACTGTTTTTT
CASRSGSGGYEKLFF
>NA|TRBJ1-1|TRBD1|TRBV5-1
TGCGCCAGCAGCACTAGACAGGGGGCAAGCACTGAAGCTTTCTTT
CASSTRQGASTEAFF
>once|TRBJ2-7|NA|TRBV12-5
TGTGCTAGTGGTTTGGGGGGGGACAGTCACGAGCAGTACTTC
CASGLGGDSHEQYF
>few|TRBJ1-4|NA|TRBV23-1
TGCGCCAGCAGTCAATATGGGGGGATTGCAACTAATGAAAAACTGTTTTTT
CASSQYGGIATNEKLFF
>NA|TRBJ2-3|TRBD2|TRBV6-2/TRBV6-3
TGTGCCAGCAGCCCGACTAGCCGGCCCTCCACAGATACGCAGTATTTT
CASSPTSRPSTDTQYF
>NA|TRBJ1-5|NA|TRBV7-2
TGTGCCAGCAGCTTACAGGGGATGGGACGGCAGCCCCAGCATTTT
CASSLQGMGRQPQHF
>once|TRBJ1-3|NA|TRBV3-1/TRBV3-2
TGTGCCAGCAGCCAAGGGAGGGAAGATTTT
CASSQGREDF
>NA|TRBJ1-2|NA|TRBV2
TGTGCCAGCCGTATTCAGTATGGCTACACCTTC
CASRIQYGYTF
>NA|TRBJ2-6|NA|TRBV6-6
TGTGCCAGCAGTCCGAGGGTCTCTGGGGCCAACGTCCTGACTTTC
CASSPRVSGANVLTF
>NA|TRBJ2-1|TRBD2|TRBV5-6
TGTGCCAGCAGCTCGTCACTAGCGGGGGGGCGAAATGAGCAGTTCTTC
CASSSSLAGGRNEQFF
>NA|TRBJ2-3|NA|TRBV2
TGTGCCAGCAGTGGACAGGGGAGGGCAGATACGCAGTATTTT
CASSGQGRADTQYF
>NA|TRBJ2-2|TRBD1|TRBV30
TGTGCCTGGAAAAAATCTACAGGGGACACCGGGGAGCTGTTTTTT
CAWKKSTGDTGELFF
>NA|TRBJ1-1|TRBD1|TRBV2
TGTGCCAGCAGTCGTACAGGGGGGGAAGCTTTCTTT
CASSRTGGEAFF
>once|TRBJ2-1|TRBD1|TRBV5-1
TGCGCCACCAAGGAGAGGACAGGATACAATGAGCAGTTCTTC
CATKERTGYNEQFF
>NA|TRBJ1-4|NA|TRBV24-1
TGTGCCACCAGCCCCGGGACGGACAGCTGGCGTCAAGGCTACAGCTTT
CATSPGTDSWRQGYSF
>NA|TRBJ2-7|NA|TRBV5-1
TGCGCCAGCAGCTGGAAGGGGGAGGAGCAGTACTTC
CASSWKGEEQYF
>NA|TRBJ1-2|NA|TRBV2
TGTGCCAGCAGTGAAACCCGCGGGGGCTACACCTTC
CASSETRGGYTF
>NA|TRBJ2-2|TRBD2|TRBV10-2
TGCGCCAGCTCCAGGGCGGGGGGGAACACCGGGGAGCTGTTTTTT
CASSRAGGNTGELFF
>once|TRBJ2-3|NA|TRBV5-1
TGCGCCAGCAGCAACGACTATTTTTCCCCAGATACGCAGTATTTT
CASSNDYFSPDTQYF
>NA|TRBJ1-1|NA|TRBV2
TGTGCCAGCATGGCGGGCACTGAAGCTTTCTTT
CASMAGTEAFF
>NA|TRBJ1-4|NA|TRBV6-5
TGTGCCAGCAGCTCGGGTCTATCTAATGAAAAACTGTTTTTT
CASSSGLSNEKLFF
>NA|TRBJ2-3|NA|TRBV7-2
TGTGCCAGCAGCTTAGCATACGGGGGTGGGGATACGCAGTATTTT
CASSLAYGGGDTQYF
>NA|TRBJ2-3|TRBD1|TRBV2
TGTGCCAGCAGCCTGACAGGGGCGCCTACAGATACGCAGTATTTT
CASSLTGAPTDTQYF
>NA|TRBJ1-4|NA|TRBV24-1
TGTGCCACCAGTGATACGAAGGTTGGAGGGGAAAAACTGTTTTTT
CATSDTKVGGEKLFF
>NA|TRBJ1-5|TRBD1|TRBV2
TGTGCCAGCAGTGAATTAAGGGGGCTCGATCAGCCCCAGCATTTT
CASSELRGLDQPQHF
>NA|TRBJ1-2|NA|TRBV5-6
TGTGCCAGCACCTCCGGGCTCTGGGGAGGGGGCTACACCTTC
CASTSGLWGGGYTF
>NA|TRBJ1-3|NA|TRBV5-1
TGCGCCAGCCGGGATCGTTCGGGGGGCTCTGGAAACACCATATATTTT
CASRDRSGGSGNTIYF
>NA|TRBJ1-2|NA|TRBV29-1
TGCAGCGTTGGGGGCGGAGTCTATGGCTACACCTTC
CSVGGGVYGYTF
>NA|TRBJ2-1|NA|TRBV24-1
TGTGCCACCAGTGATTTGGGCAGGGCCGATGAGCAGTTCTTC
CATSDLGRADEQFF
>NA|TRBJ2-3|NA|TRBV5-4
TGTGCCAGCAGCTTGTTCGGCGGGGGCACAGATACGCAGTATTTT
CASSLFGGGTDTQYF
>once|TRBJ2-6|NA|TRBV3-1/TRBV3-2
TGTGCCAGCTCAACCCCAGGGACTGGGGCCAACGTCCTGACTTTC
CASSTPGTGANVLTF
>NA|TRBJ2-1|TRBD1|TRBV5-1
TGCGCCAGCAGCATAGGGACAGGGAGCTCCTACAATGAGCAGTTCTTC
CASSIGTGSSYNEQFF
>few|TRBJ2-7|TRBD2|TRBV6-5
TGTGCCATCCACCAGGCGGGGGGGGAAGACGAGCAGTACTTC
CAIHQAGGEDEQYF
>NA|TRBJ1-5|TRBD1|TRBV30
TGTGCCTGGAGTCCCGGGACAGTAAGCAATCAGCCCCAGCATTTT
CAWSPGTVSNQPQHF